This T cell receptor (beta chain) was identified during a study of CD8+CD57+ T cells in acquired aplastic anemia. CD8+CD57+ cell expansion had been shown by flow cytometry in patients chosen for sequencing. The CDR3 runs to 16 residues. After removal of 3 bases from V and 4 bases from J, the junction contained 3 bases not matched to a gene. Profiles of TCR beta VDJ and CDR3 were generated from a genomic DNA template. TCRdb re-analysed the reads in MiXCR, keeping a single row per CDR3 protein. Here the sample spans 110,000 or so distinct CDR3 sequences, 45% to 60% being singletons. Sequenced: sorted CD4+, CD8+, or CD8+CD57+ T cells (not recorded which) from PBMCs. This receptor was obtained from a human donor with aplastic anemia. V is TRBV12-3 or TRBV12-4 and J is TRBJ2-7; the match to TRBD2 covers 16 bases. The CDR3 region is CASSFGTSGGGYEQYF. CDR3 DNA: TGTGCCAGCAGTTTCGGGACTAGCGGGGGGGGGTACGAGCAGTACTTC.